The T cell receptor (beta chain) described here comes from a study of cytomegalovirus exposure and HLA in healthy donors. Across the whole study: An early release of data contained 75 million to 90 million unique TCRs, which came from HLA-typed donors.

Study results and caveats: A later analysis found most CMV-associated TCR beta chains apparently HLA-restricted. Beyond CMV serostatus, there was no information to go on about immune exposure.

It was with 60 Vbeta and 13 Jbeta primers that the PCR ran. Sequencing used immunoSEQ multiplex PCR; TCRdb keeps in-frame clones, though not all of them. The table includes approximately 110,000 clones, about four fifths detected once. Germline V lookup: CDR1 SGHTA, CDR2 FQGNSA. There are 11 residues in the CDR3. The V end lost 3 bases, the J end lost 8 bases, and 4 bases lay between the germline ends. Concerning this clone itself: Its antigen remains unidentified.

This chain uses TRBV7-2 with TRBJ2-2; the D is unclear. The sample taken for sequencing was PBMCs. This sequence originates from a woman in her fifties or sixties in good health and CMV-seropositive. CDR3 region: CASSFQGELFF. CDR3 DNA sequence: TGTGCCAGCAGCTTCCAAGGGGAGCTGTTTTTT.